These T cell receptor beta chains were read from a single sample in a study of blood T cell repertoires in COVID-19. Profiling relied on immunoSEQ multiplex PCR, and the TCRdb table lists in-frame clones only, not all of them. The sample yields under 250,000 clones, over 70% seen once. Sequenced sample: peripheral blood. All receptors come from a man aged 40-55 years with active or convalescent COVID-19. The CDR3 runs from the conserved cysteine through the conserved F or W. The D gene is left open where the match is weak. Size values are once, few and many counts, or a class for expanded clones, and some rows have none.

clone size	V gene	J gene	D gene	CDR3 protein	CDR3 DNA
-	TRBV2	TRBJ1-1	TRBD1	CASGVGQLNTEAFF	TGTGCCAGCGGTGTGGGACAGTTGAACACTGAAGCTTTCTTT
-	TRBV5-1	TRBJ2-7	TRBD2	CASSLGSSGGSSYEQYF	TGCGCCAGCAGCTTGGGTTCTAGCGGGGGGAGCTCCTACGAGCAGTACTTC
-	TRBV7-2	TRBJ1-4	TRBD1	CAVTGGADEKLFF	TGTGCCGTGACAGGGGGCGCTGATGAAAAACTGTTTTTT
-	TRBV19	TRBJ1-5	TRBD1	CASSIGTGLAQPQHF	TGTGCCAGTAGTATAGGGACAGGGTTAGCTCAGCCCCAGCATTTT
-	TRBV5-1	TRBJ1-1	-	CASFDTVDTEAFF	TGCGCCAGCTTTGATACTGTGGACACTGAAGCTTTCTTT
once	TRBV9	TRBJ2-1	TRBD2	CASSAAGRTYNEQFF	TGTGCCAGCAGCGCAGCGGGGAGGACCTACAATGAGCAGTTCTTC
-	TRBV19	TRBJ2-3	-	CASSSRTPDSNIADTQYF	TGTGCCAGTAGTTCCCGGACTCCAGATAGTAACATCGCAGATACGCAGTATTTT
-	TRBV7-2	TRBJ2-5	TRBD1	CASSLGDRVGIQETQYF	TGTGCCAGCAGCTTAGGTGACAGGGTTGGGATCCAAGAGACCCAGTACTTC
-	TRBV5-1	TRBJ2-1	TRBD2	CASSGFGGGHHNEQFF	TGCGCCAGCAGCGGGTTTGGGGGAGGGCACCACAATGAGCAGTTCTTC
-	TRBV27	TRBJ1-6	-	CASSPGGLGPLHF	TGTGCCAGCAGTCCCGGCGGGTTGGGCCCCCTCCACTTT
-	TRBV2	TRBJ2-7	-	CASSDKAGPYEQYF	TGTGCCAGCAGTGATAAGGCAGGTCCCTACGAGCAGTACTTC
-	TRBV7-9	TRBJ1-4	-	CASSFNPQGEANEKLFF	TGTGCCAGCAGCTTTAATCCTCAGGGTGAAGCTAATGAAAAACTGTTTTTT
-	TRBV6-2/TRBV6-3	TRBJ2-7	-	CASSYSPLREQYF	TGTGCCAGCAGTTACTCCCCTCTGCGGGAGCAGTACTTC
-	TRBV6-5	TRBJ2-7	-	CASSLDRREQYF	TGTGCCAGCAGCCTCGACAGGCGTGAGCAGTACTTC
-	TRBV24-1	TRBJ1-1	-	CATSGTANTEAFF	TGTGCCACCAGTGGGACAGCGAACACTGAAGCTTTCTTT
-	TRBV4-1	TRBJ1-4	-	CASSKVVAGLREKLFF	TGCGCCAGCAGCAAGGTGGTTGCAGGGCTCCGAGAAAAACTGTTTTTT
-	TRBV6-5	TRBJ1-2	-	CASSYGKGGGNYGYTF	TGTGCCAGCAGTTACGGTAAAGGCGGAGGTAACTATGGCTACACCTTC
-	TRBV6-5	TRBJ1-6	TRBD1	CASSSRDSRSPLHF	TGTGCCAGCAGTTCCCGGGACAGCCGTTCACCCCTCCACTTT
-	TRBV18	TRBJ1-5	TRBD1	CASSPSGQGALNQPQHF	TGTGCCAGCTCACCCTCGGGACAGGGGGCGTTAAATCAGCCCCAGCATTTT
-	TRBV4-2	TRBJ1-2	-	CASSQDYSLSYGYTF	TGTGCCAGCAGCCAAGACTACAGCTTATCCTATGGCTACACCTTC
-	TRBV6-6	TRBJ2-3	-	CASSSGTWGADTQYF	TGTGCCAGCAGTTCCGGGACCTGGGGGGCAGATACGCAGTATTTT
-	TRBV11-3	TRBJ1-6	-	CASSLGWGGDSPLHF	TGTGCCAGCAGCTTAGGATGGGGGGGTGACTCACCCCTCCACTTT
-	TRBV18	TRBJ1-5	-	CASYRSDQPQHF	TGTGCCAGCTACCGGTCGGATCAGCCCCAGCATTTT
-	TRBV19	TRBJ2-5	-	CASSMNRAETQYF	TGTGCCAGTAGTATGAACAGGGCGGAGACCCAGTACTTC
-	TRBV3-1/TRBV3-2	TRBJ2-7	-	CASSQAGEQYF	TGTGCCAGCAGCCAAGCCGGTGAGCAGTACTTC